The 2 T cell receptor beta chains given below trace back to one sample, sequenced in a study of human T cells and chemical hapten exposure. TCRdb re-called the RACE reads with MiXCR, one entry per CDR3 protein. This sample has roughly 100,000 distinct CDR3 sequences; less than 35% occur once, and the top ten carry more than 2.5%. Documented time point: patch test 3, about 24 weeks after DPC sensitization. Sample treatment: therapeutic diphenylcyclopropenone sensitization with weekly scalp DPC. The specimen was whole blood, collected in connection with sensitization to the hapten diphenylcyclopropenone (DPC). The source of these receptors is a man in his forties with alopecia areata. Some clones in this sample may be carry-over from other donors' samples.

This chain joins TRBV7-8 and TRBJ2-3; TRBD2 agrees at 14 bases. V shed 2 bases and J 4 bases; nucleotides not matched to a gene: 8. Germline V lookup: CDR1 SGHVS, CDR2 FQNEAQ. The CDR3 has 18 residues. The CDR3 reads CASSLRGTSGRGADTQYF. The CDR3 region has the DNA TGTGCCAGCAGCTTACGCGGGACTAGCGGGAGAGGGGCAGATACGCAGTATTTT.

This clonotype was observed a handful of times. The V call is TRBV4-3, the J call TRBJ2-6; D remains unclear. Germline-derived CDR1 and CDR2 are LGHNA and YSLEER. This CDR3 has 16 amino acids. The V and J ends lost 0 bases and 4 bases respectively, with 10 bases between them. The CDR3 coding sequence is TGCGCCAGCAGCCAAGAAATGGGAAGAGGGGCCAACGTCCTGACTTTC. Translating it yields CASSQEMGRGANVLTF.